This entry lists 12 T cell receptor beta chains sequenced from one sample in a study of blood T cell repertoires in COVID-19. Here immunoSEQ multiplex PCR was the method, and the copy in TCRdb shows in-frame clones only, minus some. Among 340,000 or so clones listed, around four fifths were seen once. The sample consisted of peripheral blood. Receptor source: a man aged 25-40 years with active or convalescent COVID-19.

The chain couples TRBV29-1 to TRBJ1-2; 7 bases line up with TRBD1. With 3 bases clipped from V and 5 bases from J, the junction kept 9 bases outside the gene matches. The CDR3 spans 14 residues. Germline V gene data show CDR1 as SQVTM and CDR2 as ANQGSEA. CDR3 region: CSVEDRTLTYGYTF. In nucleotides, the CDR3 is TGCAGCGTTGAGGACAGGACTTTGACGTATGGCTACACCTTC.

The CDR3 protein is CANLLAGLILAKNIQYF. The CDR3 DNA reads as TGTGCCAATTTACTAGCGGGACTAATCCTAGCCAAAAACATTCAGTACTTC. The V gene is TRBV15, the J gene TRBJ2-4, with TRBD2 identical over 10 bases. Germline CDR1 is LNHNV and CDR2 is YYDKDF (reference sequence). J lost 0 bases, V lost 10 bases, and 12 bases had no gene match. This CDR3 is built from 17 residues.

The rearrangement joins TRBV30 to TRBJ1-1, with D possibly being TRBD1 (6 bases). The CDR3 is 13 amino acids. V lost 1 base and J lost 4, with 10 bases in between. CDR1 and CDR2 (germline): GTSNPN, SVGIG (reference sequence). The CDR3 loop reads CAWSEIGGTEAFF. The CDR3 DNA is TGTGCCTGGAGTGAGATAGGGGGCACTGAAGCTTTCTTT.

This clone was picked up one time. The V call is TRBV4-3, the J call TRBJ1-2; 8 bases line up with TRBD1. The CDR3 length is 13 residues. Germline CDR1 is LGHNA and CDR2 is YSLEER. Trimming removed 3 bases from V and 8 bases from J; junction bases left unmatched: 5. The chain's CDR3 is CASSHRGREGYTF. CDR3 nucleotides: TGCGCCAGCAGCCACAGGGGGCGAGAAGGCTACACCTTC.

The sample holds a few counts of this clone. The chain recombines TRBV11-3 with TRBJ2-1; TRBD2 might be the D (5 bases). Trimming shortened V by 3 bases and J by 7 bases, and 7 bases separated the two germline ends. Germline V gives CDR1 SGHNT, CDR2 YENEEA. The length of the CDR3 is 12 residues. CDR3 nucleotides: TGTGCCAGCAGCTTTACGGGAAATGAGCAGTTCTTC. The encoded protein is CASSFTGNEQFF.

The chain employs TRBV10-3 and TRBJ1-3; D is perhaps TRBD1 (6 bases). Germline loops: CDR1 ENHRY, CDR2 SYGVKD. The ends were cut back, 8 bases at V and 7 bases at J, with 15 bases in the middle. This CDR3 is 13 amino acids long. The CDR3: CAIGAGVRNTIYF. Here the CDR3 DNA reads TGTGCCATCGGGGCAGGGGTTAGGAACACCATATATTTT.

This clone was recorded a few times. The V and J genes are TRBV2 and TRBJ1-1, with D possibly being TRBD1 (5 bases). V shed 6 bases and J shed 1 base, with 15 bases lying between them. This CDR3 is 15 amino acids long. Looked up from germline, CDR1 is SNHLY and CDR2 is FYNNEI. For the CDR3, the DNA is TGTGCCAGCAGGTACCATCAGGGCTCGAACACTGAAGCTTTCTTT. Encoded protein: CASRYHQGSNTEAFF. Looking up the rest from reference TRBV2 and TRBJ1-1 gives the full variable domain: EPEVTQTPSHQVTQMGQEVILRCVPISNHLYFYWYRQILGQKVEFLVSFYNNEISEKSEIFDDQFSVERPDGSNFTLKIRSTKLEDSAMYFCASRYHQGSNTEAFFGQGTRLTVV.

This clone was counted a few times. J is TRBJ2-3 and V is TRBV2; 8 bases are a match to TRBD2. V was clipped by 4 bases and J by 0 bases; unmatched bases: 12. The CDR3 consists of 18 residues. Germline V lookup: CDR1 SNHLY, CDR2 FYNNEI. In nucleotides, the CDR3 is TGTGCCAGCAGTGGATGGGTTAGCGGGGTTAGTAGCACAGATACGCAGTATTTT. The encoded protein is CASSGWVSGVSSTDTQYF.

The chain links TRBV2 to TRBJ2-2; D may be TRBD2 (5 bases). CDR1 is SNHLY and CDR2 is FYNNEI in the germline V gene. This CDR3 has 15 amino acids. V was trimmed by 6 bases and J by 4 bases, leaving 15 bases between them. The CDR3 bases are TGTGCCAGCAGCTTCGGGGTACCTGGCACCGGGGAGCTGTTTTTT. Amino acids: CASSFGVPGTGELFF.

V gene TRBV9 combines with J gene TRBJ2-7; possibly TRBD1 for D (6 bases). CDR3 length: 16 amino acids. Trimming took 0 bases from V and 2 from J, leaving 15 bases between them. Germline CDR1 and CDR2: SGDLS and YYNGEE. The CDR3, as DNA: TGTGCCAGCAGCGTAGGAGGCAGGGGTGACCCCTACGAGCAGTACTTC. This sequence encodes CASSVGGRGDPYEQYF.

This chain uses TRBV19 with TRBJ2-5, with 7 bases identical to TRBD2. Trimming took 4 bases from V and 5 from J; bases not matched to a gene: 4. CDR1 is LNHDA, CDR2 SQIVND, per germline (reference sequence). This CDR3 is 13 amino acids long. CDR3 sequence (DNA): TGTGCCAGTAGTAGAGCAGCGGGGGAGACCCAGTACTTC. Residues: CASSRAAGETQYF.

In nucleotides, the CDR3 is TGTGCCAGCTCAATCGGGACAGGGGGCGATCAGCCCCAGCATTTT. This codes for CASSIGTGGDQPQHF. The chain couples TRBV18 to TRBJ1-5, with 12 bases aligning to TRBD1. This CDR3 is built from 15 residues. Germline V gene sequence: CDR1 KGHSH, CDR2 LQKENI. With V trimmed by 5 bases and J by 5 bases, 4 bases remained unmatched.